Each of the 10 T cell receptor beta chains below was sequenced from the same sample in a study of T cell repertoires in cytomegalovirus infection. Antigen specificity for these receptors is unknown. TCRdb re-derived calls from the reads in MiXCR, one entry per CDR3 protein. Of some 500,000 distinct CDR3 sequences listed, around two fifths are singletons. This sample comprised cultured PBMCs, obtained from culture after CMV antigen stimulation. All receptors derive from a human donor in good health (CMV status not recorded). Some clones in this sample may be carry-over from other donors' samples.

This rearrangement joins TRBV5-4 to TRBJ2-4; D gene ambiguous. Trimming cost V 3 bases and J 1 base, with 14 bases left between them. There are 16 residues in the CDR3. Germline loops: CDR1 SGHNT, CDR2 YYREEE (reference sequence). The CDR3 spells CASSSLQNIAKNIQYF. CDR3 DNA sequence: TGTGCCAGCAGCTCCCTGCAAAATATCGCCAAAAACATTCAGTACTTC.

J is TRBJ1-5 and V is TRBV18, with D uncertain. Trimming shortened V by 0 bases and J by 5 bases, and 11 bases separated the two germline ends. Germline CDR1 is KGHSH and CDR2 is LQKENI. The CDR3 covers 15 residues. As DNA, the CDR3 is TGTGCCAGCTCACCACCGGGTCCGGGCGATCAGCCCCAGCATTTT. Translating gives CASSPPGPGDQPQHF.

The chain links TRBV6-2 or TRBV6-3 to TRBJ2-3; D might be TRBD2 (5 bases). The germline V gene has CDR1 MNHEY and CDR2 SVGEGT. V shed 2 bases and J shed 3 bases, with 12 bases lying between them. CDR3 length: 15 residues. As DNA, the CDR3 is TGTGCCAGCAGTTACCAGCGCCCGGGAACAGATACGCAGTATTTT. It encodes CASSYQRPGTDTQYF.

The V gene is TRBV6-6, the J gene TRBJ2-2, with TRBD1 identical over 7 bases. The V gene's germline CDR1 is MNHNY and CDR2 SVGAGI (reference sequence). Trimming cost V 2 bases and J 5 bases; bases outside gene matches: 5. There are 15 residues in the CDR3. This CDR3 reads CASSYEGAKTGELFF. As DNA, the CDR3 is TGTGCCAGCAGTTACGAGGGGGCAAAGACCGGGGAGCTGTTTTTT.

This sequence joins TRBV4-3 and TRBJ1-5, with 8 bases that match TRBD1. The V gene end was trimmed by 1 base and the J gene end by 4 bases; junction bases not matched to a gene: 6. Germline CDR1 is LGHNA and CDR2 is YSLEER. The CDR3 is 16 amino acids. CDR3 region: CASSQGPGGSNQPQHF. In DNA form, the CDR3 reads TGCGCCAGCAGCCAAGGCCCAGGGGGCTCTAATCAGCCCCAGCATTTT.

This clonotype has only a few counts. The genes are TRBV6-2 or TRBV6-3 and TRBJ2-7; 10 nucleotides match TRBD1. Germline assignment: CDR1 MNHEY and CDR2 SVGEGT. V was clipped by 5 bases and J by 1 base; unmatched bases: 5. The CDR3 covers 15 residues. This chain's CDR3 is CASSDPGQGSYEQYF. Here the CDR3 DNA reads TGTGCCAGCAGTGACCCGGGACAGGGGTCCTACGAGCAGTACTTC.

The chain couples TRBV7-2 to TRBJ2-7; D is perhaps TRBD1 (6 bases). Germline lookup yields CDR1 SGHTA and CDR2 FQGNSA. The CDR3 runs 14 residues. The germline V and J ends were trimmed by 5 bases and 7 bases, with 18 bases remaining between them. CDR3 residues: CASSLLQGPREQYF. As DNA, the CDR3 is TGTGCCAGCAGCCTTCTACAGGGACCTAGGGAGCAGTACTTC.

This clonotype was seen only a few times. The gene calls are TRBV7-2 and TRBJ2-7; TRBD1 aligns across 7 bases. The germline V gene has CDR1 SGHTA and CDR2 FQGNSA. The CDR3 has 13 residues. The V gene end was trimmed by 5 bases and the J gene end by 3 bases; junction bases not matched to a gene: 4. DNA for the CDR3: TGTGCCAGCAGCGCCCGACAGGGCTACGAGCAGTACTTC. It specifies CASSARQGYEQYF.

The V call is TRBV28, the J call TRBJ1-2, with TRBD1 as a possible D gene (5 bases). Germline CDR1 MDHEN, CDR2 SYDVKM. V shed 2 bases and J shed 3 bases, with 10 bases lying between them. This CDR3 contains 14 residues. DNA of the CDR3: TGTGCCAGCAGTTTAGGGGGAACTTACTATGGCTACACCTTC. Translating gives CASSLGGTYYGYTF.

In this sample, this clonotype turned up a few times. The rearrangement links TRBV6-2 or TRBV6-3 to TRBJ2-2, with D possibly being TRBD2 (6 bases). The length of the CDR3 is 16 residues. Germline CDR1 is MNHEY and CDR2 is SVGEGT. V shed 6 bases and J shed 6 bases, with 20 bases lying between them. CDR3 protein: CASSIPVGLLSGELFF. The CDR3, as DNA: TGTGCCAGCAGCATACCTGTGGGACTCCTGTCCGGGGAGCTGTTTTTT.